This T cell receptor (beta chain) was retrieved from a study of graft-versus-host responses after intestinal transplantation. For the study at large: Recipients had transplants, and these were multivisceral, liver-intestinal, or isolated intestinal.

Concerning this clone: Its antigen remains unidentified.

TCRdb's copy holds only in-frame clones and misses some; the assay was immunoSEQ multiplex PCR. The sample yields approximately 85,000 clones, about 93% seen once. General study findings and limits: Those patients showing graft-donor T cell macrochimerism displayed high graft-versus-host to host-versus-graft clonal ratios in allografts. GvH clonotypes were identified within recipient marrow, with a subset emerging first in ileum or blood.

CDR1 and CDR2 from the germline V gene are SGHAT and FQNNGV. This CDR3 is built from 14 residues. The V end lost 2 bases, the J end lost 9 bases, and 15 bases lay between the germline ends. The sequence was collected from a human donor who was the organ donor for an intestinal transplant. The chain employs TRBV11-2 and TRBJ2-3; a weak D match, TRBD2 (5 bases). Sequencing was performed on unstimulated CD8+ T cells sorted from spleen or lymph node cells, taken before transplant. CDR3 sequence: CASSLIQADITQYF. The DNA of the CDR3 is TGTGCCAGCAGCTTAATTCAAGCGGATATCACGCAGTATTTT.